Each of the 4 T cell receptor beta chains below was sequenced from the same sample in a study of shared clonotypes between healthy human individuals. Method: immunoSEQ multiplex PCR; TCRdb's copy keeps in-frame clones and lacks some. The sample lists 850,000 to 1,200,000 clones, about 75% occurring once. What was sequenced was memory CD4+ T cells sorted from blood. The subset here: CD45RA-negative fraction. The source of these receptors is a young man in good health.

The rearrangement links TRBV6-4 to TRBJ1-5; the D is unclear. V lost 0 bases and J 0 bases, leaving 6 bases between the germline ends. The CDR3 covers 15 residues. Germline lookup yields CDR1 MRHNA and CDR2 SNTAGT. The CDR3 here is CASSDSQVSNQPQHF. The CDR3 nucleotides read TGTGCCAGCAGTGACTCCCAGGTTAGCAATCAGCCCCAGCATTTT.

The rearrangement joins TRBV10-1 to TRBJ2-7; no definite D call. The V and J ends lost 1 base and 7 bases respectively, with 20 bases between them. Germline CDR1 WNHNN, CDR2 SYGVQD (reference sequence). This CDR3 is built from 16 residues. As DNA, the CDR3 is TGCGCCAGCAGTGAGTTCCCAGGCCCATGGAATGAGGAGCAGTACTTC. Amino acid sequence: CASSEFPGPWNEEQYF.

This chain links TRBV5-1 with TRBJ1-2; tentatively, D is TRBD1 (5 bases). This CDR3 is built from 13 residues. Germline V CDR1 and CDR2: SGHRS, YFSETQ. V was shortened by 0 bases and J by 7 bases, with 10 bases between the two germline ends. In nucleotides, the CDR3 is TGCGCCAGCAGCTTGGTGACAGATAGTGGCTACACCTTC. This translates into CASSLVTDSGYTF.

Only a few counts were recorded for this clone. The sample contains more than one DNA sequence encoding this CDR3. This chain joins TRBV6-5 and TRBJ2-7; tentatively, D is TRBD1 (6 bases). Germline loops: CDR1 MNHEY, CDR2 SVGAGI. This CDR3 has 13 amino acids. Trimming removed 5 bases at V and 1 base at J, with 9 bases between. The CDR3 loop reads CASSPQGSYEQYF. The CDR3 DNA follows: TGTGCCAGCAGTCCCCAGGGGTCCTACGAGCAGTACTTC.